The rows below give T cell receptor beta chains drawn from one sample of a study of Graves' ophthalmopathy and Graves' hyperthyroidism. TCRdb used MiXCR to reprocess the multiplex PCR reads, holding one entry per CDR3 protein. The sample contains fewer than 650,000 distinct CDR3 sequences, 22% of which appear only once. The sequencing input was peripheral blood. The receptors originated from a woman under 30 with stable Graves' hyperthyroidism. Some clones in this sample may be carry-over from other donors' samples. Each CDR3 is given with its conserved first and last residue. The D gene is left open where the match is weak.

V | D | CDR3
TRBV6-2/TRBV6-3 | TRBD1 | CASRNRGLETQYF
TRBV10-3 | NA | CAISERTSGNTIYF
TRBV30 | NA | CAWSTGQPQHF
TRBV5-1 | NA | CASSWGGQPAQTF
TRBV6-2/TRBV6-3 | NA | CASRPSGGSQGQPQHF
TRBV28 | NA | CASSHRVIGAKNIKYF
TRBV7-9 | NA | CASSLASGETQYF
TRBV7-2 | TRBD1 | CASSFAGQAFDGYTF
TRBV6-1 | NA | CASSAPGGRIKGYTF
TRBV30 | NA | CAWSVGEGTETFF
TRBV11-2 | NA | CASSKVVGGGTGELFF
TRBV6-2/TRBV6-3 | NA | CASSYGTRLSSEAFF
TRBV20-1 | NA | CSARRQSNQPQHF
TRBV12-3/TRBV12-4 | TRBD2 | CASSLVAGRKVYEQYF
TRBV15 | NA | CATSRDYSSEAFF
TRBV20-1 | TRBD1 | CSAREGDRGSYEQYF
TRBV12-3/TRBV12-4 | NA | CASSGQEAFF
TRBV2 | NA | CASSEPETYEQYF
TRBV20-1 | NA | CSEQISGGETQYF
TRBV29-1 | NA | CSVEPGYSDEQYF
TRBV12-3/TRBV12-4 | NA | CASSPGRGDSPLHF
TRBV2 | TRBD1 | CASSGQGASGANVLTF
TRBV27 | NA | CASSLMWGAGTGELFF
TRBV11-3 | NA | CASRPLTGFSSYEQYF
TRBV5-1 | TRBD2 | CASSLELAGGNEQYF
TRBV11-2 | TRBD2 | CASSLTSGGKSYEQYF
TRBV20-1 | NA | CSARGQGAGTLGDQPQHF
TRBV5-1 | TRBD1 | CASRNTGGTEAFF
TRBV20-1 | NA | CSASPGNTEAFF
TRBV15 | NA | CATSIFDLGRALPPLHF
TRBV5-1 | TRBD1 | CASSHRQGISGNTIYF
TRBV7-2 | NA | CASSWARDINTGELFF
TRBV12-3/TRBV12-4 | NA | CASSLGAGREQYF
TRBV2 | TRBD2 | CASTGTSGAQETQYF
TRBV4-1 | NA | CASSQPVGIPGANVLTF
TRBV12-3/TRBV12-4 | TRBD1 | CASTLDRVIGNTIYF
TRBV6-5 | NA | CASSYQKVGAAGNTIYF
TRBV14 | TRBD1 | CASSQVGQGYEQYF
TRBV6-5 | TRBD1 | CASSYQRQGHEQYF
TRBV6-1 | NA | CASSPPGSGRQPQHF
TRBV19 | TRBD1 | CASSATGGLFEAFF
TRBV7-9 | NA | CASSSTELTEAFF
TRBV10-1 | NA | CASSITVGANTEAFF
TRBV7-9 | TRBD1 | CASSLAYRTGEQYF
TRBV30 | NA | CAWTRTSTGELFF